Presented here are 9 T cell receptor beta chains from one specimen sequenced in a study of neurological immune-mediated disorders. TCRdb analysed the 5' RACE reads with MiXCR anew, one entry per CDR3 protein. The data contain 95,000 to 110,000 distinct CDR3 sequences, less than 14% of them singletons. Noted time point: longitudinal time-point 3. The sequenced sample was PBMCs. All receptors come from a female donor with HTLV-1-associated myelopathy (HAM/TSP).

This clonotype was counted a few times. V and J are TRBV6-1 and TRBJ2-3; 11 bases are shared with TRBD2. After removal of 4 bases from V and 2 bases from J, the junction contained 8 bases not matched to a gene. The CDR3 sequence is 17 residues long. Germline V gene lookup returns CDR1 MNHNS and CDR2 SASEGT. CDR3 protein: CASSGPLAGGYTDTQYF. DNA for the CDR3: TGTGCCAGCAGTGGGCCCCTAGCGGGGGGATACACAGATACGCAGTATTTT.

This clonotype was recorded many times. The genes are TRBV28 and TRBJ2-7; D unclear. Germline loops: CDR1 MDHEN, CDR2 SYDVKM. This CDR3 region has 11 residues. Trimming removed 5 bases at V and 4 bases at J, with 6 bases between. CDR3 sequence reads: CASSKRYEQYF. CDR3 nucleotides: TGTGCCAGCAGTAAAAGATACGAGCAGTACTTC.

The V and J genes are TRBV18 and TRBJ1-4; tentatively, D is TRBD1 (5 bases). Trimming left V 6 bases short and J 4 bases short, with 15 bases between. CDR1 is KGHSH, CDR2 LQKENI, per germline. The CDR3 has 15 residues. Here the CDR3 reads CASSPAAGRNEKLFF. For the CDR3, the DNA is TGTGCCAGCTCCCCGGCCGCGGGGCGTAATGAAAAACTGTTTTTT. Full variable domain (missing parts from reference TRBV18 and TRBJ1-4): NAGVMQNPRHLVRRRGQEARLRCSPMKGHSHVYWYRQLPEEGLKFMVYLQKENIIDESGMPKERFSAEFPKEGPSILRIQQVVRGDSAAYFCASSPAAGRNEKLFFGSGTQLSVL.

There are many counts of this clonotype. The chain joins TRBV20-1 to TRBJ1-1; weak D call: TRBD1 (5 bases). CDR3 length: 13 amino acids. CDR1 DFQATT and CDR2 SNEGSKA come from the germline V gene (reference sequence). Deletions cut 4 bases from V and 4 bases from J, with 13 bases between. The CDR3 region is CSATIRQSTEAFF. The CDR3 DNA sequence: TGCAGTGCTACAATAAGACAGTCCACTGAAGCTTTCTTT.

V gene TRBV20-1 combines with J gene TRBJ2-7; D is perhaps TRBD2 (7 bases). CDR1 and CDR2 from the germline V gene are DFQATT and SNEGSKA (reference sequence). V lost 3 bases, J lost 5 bases, and 11 bases lay in between. This CDR3 is built from 12 residues. The chain's CDR3 is CSASGGGHEQYF. In DNA, the CDR3 is TGCAGTGCTAGTGGCGGGGGCCACGAGCAGTACTTC.

This clonotype was detected ten times or more. The genes are TRBV10-3 and TRBJ2-3; 10 bases align to TRBD2. V was clipped by 6 bases and J by 2 bases; unmatched bases: 5. Looked up from germline, CDR1 is ENHRY and CDR2 is SYGVKD. This CDR3 is built from 15 residues. The CDR3, as DNA: TGTGCCATCAGGGTAGCGGGGGGACCCACAGATACGCAGTATTTT. Amino acid sequence: CAIRVAGGPTDTQYF.

This clonotype was recorded many times. The genes are TRBV7-2 and TRBJ2-3; D gene uncertain. Germline-derived CDR1 and CDR2 are SGHTA and FQGNSA. Trimming shortened V by 1 base and J by 0 bases, and 5 bases separated the two germline ends. The CDR3 runs to 14 residues. This CDR3 reads CASSLVTSTDTQYF. The CDR3 DNA is TGTGCCAGCAGCTTAGTAACTAGCACAGATACGCAGTATTTT.

The sample holds many counts of this clonotype. The chain employs TRBV27 and TRBJ2-7; D gene unclear. V was trimmed by 0 bases and J by 7 bases, leaving 19 bases between them. The CDR3 totals 16 residues. The germline gives CDR1 MNHEY, CDR2 SMNVEV (reference sequence). CDR3 region: CASSLSKPGYPLEQYF. The CDR3 DNA sequence: TGTGCCAGCAGTTTATCGAAGCCAGGATACCCGCTGGAGCAGTACTTC.

This clonotype was observed many times. The chain is built from TRBV5-1 and TRBJ2-6; D gene ambiguous. Trimming shortened V by 0 bases and J by 2 bases, and 6 bases separated the two germline ends. This CDR3 contains 15 residues. In germline, CDR1 is SGHRS, CDR2 YFSETQ. In DNA, the CDR3 is TGCGCCAGCAGCTTGGAGGCAGCTGGGGCCAACGTCCTGACTTTC. Its translation: CASSLEAAGANVLTF.